What follows are 5 T cell receptor beta chains derived from one specimen sequenced in a study of blood T cells in healthy people across ages. A sample-barcoded 5' primer and a J-beta primer mix were used in a second PCR of roughly 7 to 11 cycles. TCRdb ran MiXCR on the 5' RACE reads and lists one entry per CDR3 protein. The table has fewer than 2,000,000 distinct CDR3 sequences, around 42% seen once; the top ten hold around 23%. The sample comprised blood. All receptors come from a human donor in good health.

A few counts support this clonotype. V is TRBV24-1 and J is TRBJ1-1, with 9 bases identical to TRBD1. The CDR3 consists of 14 residues. CDR1 is KGHDR and CDR2 is SFDVKD in the germline V gene. J was trimmed by 6 bases and V by 7 bases; bases with no gene match: 8. The CDR3 DNA reads as TGTGCCACCAGGTCGGACAGGGGCGACCCTGAAGCTTTCTTT. Its protein is CATRSDRGDPEAFF.

This clonotype was picked up a small number of times. This rearrangement joins TRBV30 to TRBJ1-2; the match to TRBD1 covers 8 bases. CDR1 and CDR2 (germline): GTSNPN, SVGIG (reference sequence). The CDR3 loop spans 15 amino acids. J gave up 8 bases and V 2 bases, and 13 bases lay outside the gene matches. Here the CDR3 reads CAWSPTGAGMRGYTF. CDR3 bases: TGTGCCTGGAGTCCGACAGGGGCGGGGATGAGAGGCTACACCTTC. Variable domain in full (rest from reference TRBV30 and TRBJ1-2): SQTIHQWPATLVQPVGSPLSLECTVEGTSNPNLYWYRQAAGRGLQLLFYSVGIGQISSEVPQNLSASRPQDRQFILSSKKLLLSDSGFYLCAWSPTGAGMRGYTFGSGTRLTVV.

This clonotype has only a few counts. The chain is built from TRBV10-3 and TRBJ2-1; tentatively, D is TRBD1 (6 bases). The CDR3 runs 15 residues. CDR1 is ENHRY, CDR2 SYGVKD, per germline. V lost 8 bases and J lost 7, with 21 bases in between. CDR3 sequence reads: CAIRGVGSRGNEQFF. The CDR3 nucleotides read TGTGCCATCCGGGGCGTCGGGTCAAGGGGGAATGAGCAGTTCTTC.

The V call is TRBV15, the J call TRBJ1-1; D remains ambiguous. The CDR3 is 15 residues long. Germline CDR1 and CDR2: LNHNV and YYDKDF (reference sequence). The V and J ends lost 0 bases and 0 bases respectively, with 8 bases between them. CDR3 amino acids: CATSRDISLNTEAFF. The CDR3, as DNA: TGTGCCACCAGCAGAGATATATCTTTGAACACTGAAGCTTTCTTT.

A few counts support this clonotype. The chain links TRBV29-1 to TRBJ1-1; D call uncertain. V was cut by 6 bases and J by 7 bases, with 12 bases left in between. Germline V gene data show CDR1 as SQVTM and CDR2 as ANQGSEA. This CDR3 has 11 amino acids. CDR3 bases: TGCAGCGTAGCTAAAGAAAGTGAAGCTTTCTTT. Protein sequence: CSVAKESEAFF.